This T cell receptor (beta chain) was obtained from a study of blood T cell repertoires in COVID-19. The repertoire was sequenced with immunoSEQ multiplex PCR; TCRdb's copy has only in-frame clones and lacks some. The sample shows tens of thousands of clones, more than 70% of them seen only once. This TCR was sampled from an older woman with acute or convalescent COVID-19. The sample consisted of peripheral blood.

Here the CDR3 DNA reads TGTGCCAGCAGTTACAGGGGGGGAGGGAAACAATTCTTC. This gives the protein CASSYRGGGKQFF. The V call is TRBV6-6, the J call TRBJ2-1; tentative D call: TRBD2 (7 bases). The CDR3 length is 13 residues. The V end lost 2 bases, the J end lost 16 bases, and 18 bases lay between the germline ends. CDR1 is MNHNY and CDR2 is SVGAGI in the germline V gene (reference sequence).